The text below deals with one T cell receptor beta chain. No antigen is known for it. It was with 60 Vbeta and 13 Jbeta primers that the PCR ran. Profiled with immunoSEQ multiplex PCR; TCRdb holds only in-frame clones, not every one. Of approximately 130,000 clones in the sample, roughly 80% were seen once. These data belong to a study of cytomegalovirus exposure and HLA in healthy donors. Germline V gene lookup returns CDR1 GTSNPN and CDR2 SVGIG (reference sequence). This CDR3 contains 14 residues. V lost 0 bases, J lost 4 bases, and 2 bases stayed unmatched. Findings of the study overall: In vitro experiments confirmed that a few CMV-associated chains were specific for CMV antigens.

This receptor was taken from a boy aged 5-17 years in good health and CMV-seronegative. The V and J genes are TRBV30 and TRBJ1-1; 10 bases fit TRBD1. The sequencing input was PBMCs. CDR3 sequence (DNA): TGTGCCTGGAGTGTTTGGACAGGGGGCACTGAAGCTTTCTTT. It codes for CAWSVWTGGTEAFF.